One sample yielded the 13 T cell receptor beta chains listed below, sequenced in a study of shared clonotypes between healthy human individuals (dated by TCRdb to 2018 to 2020). Libraries were constructed by the immunoSEQ multiplex PCR assay. TCRdb provides this immuneACCESS table in a form limited to in-frame rearrangements. Some clones are lacking; in checked studies, under half of them reflect an unresolved V gene, and why the rest are absent is not known. For this sample the table gives about 1.1 million clones, of which around 82% were detected only once. The ten largest clones capture about 0.52% of the sample. Sequences were obtained from memory CD4+ T cells from PBMCs. The cell subset or site label of this sample denotes: CD45RA-negative fraction. The receptors stem from a young man in good health. Some clones in this sample may be carry-over from other donors' samples.

The rearrangement joins TRBV5-1 to TRBJ2-7, with 9 bases lining up with TRBD1. CDR1 and CDR2 (germline): SGHRS, YFSETQ. There are 13 residues in the CDR3. Trimming took 9 bases from V and 3 from J; bases not matched to a gene: 7. The CDR3 loop reads CATRQGDDYEQYF. CDR3 DNA sequence: TGCGCCACCAGACAGGGGGACGACTACGAGCAGTACTTC.

This clone was seen once. The rearrangement links TRBV5-1 to TRBJ2-1, with 12 bases matching TRBD1. The junction had 4 bases not matched to a gene; V was cut back by 9 bases and J by 6 bases. The length of the CDR3 is 13 residues. Looked up from germline, CDR1 is SGHRS and CDR2 is YFSETQ. The CDR3 DNA sequence: TGCGCCACGGGGACAGGGGGCATCAATGAGCAGTTCTTC. This translates into CATGTGGINEQFF.

The gene calls are TRBV6-1 and TRBJ2-1, with 9 bases fitting TRBD2. This CDR3 has 14 amino acids. V shed 7 bases and J 4 bases; nucleotides not matched to a gene: 5. The V gene's germline CDR1 is MNHNS and CDR2 SASEGT. CDR3 in DNA: TGTGCCAGCAAGGCTAGCGGGACGTACAATGAGCAGTTCTTC. It is translated as CASKASGTYNEQFF.

The genes are TRBV28 and TRBJ2-7, with 9 bases fitting TRBD1. This CDR3 region has 15 residues. V was clipped by 7 bases and J by 7 bases; unmatched bases: 14. Germline CDR1 MDHEN, CDR2 SYDVKM. The CDR3 sequence: CASIGTGGSVWEQYF. The CDR3 DNA reads as TGTGCCAGCATCGGAACAGGGGGCTCAGTCTGGGAGCAGTACTTC.

This chain connects TRBV6-1 to TRBJ2-2; D is possibly TRBD2 (5 bases). Germline lookup yields CDR1 MNHNS and CDR2 SASEGT. V lost 8 bases and J lost 2, with 12 bases in between. The CDR3 spans 14 residues. This CDR3 reads CASWRRTNTGELFF. The CDR3 DNA reads as TGTGCCAGCTGGAGGAGAACAAACACCGGGGAGCTGTTTTTT.

The chain couples TRBV7-9 to TRBJ2-3, with D hard to call. V was cut by 7 bases and J by 0 bases, with 14 bases left in between. This CDR3 comprises 15 residues. Germline V gene lookup returns CDR1 SEHNR and CDR2 FQNEAQ (reference sequence). In DNA, the CDR3 is TGTGCCAGCACCCCCACCCCCATTAGCACAGATACGCAGTATTTT. Translation gives CASTPTPISTDTQYF.

The sample holds a few counts of this clone. This CDR3 is CASGRLGEKLFF. The CDR3, as DNA: TGTGCCAGCGGGAGGTTGGGGGAAAAACTGTTTTTT. The gene calls are TRBV19 and TRBJ1-4, with unresolved D. This CDR3 has 12 residues. Germline CDR1 reads LNHDA; CDR2 reads SQIVND (reference sequence). Trimming stripped 9 bases from V and 8 bases from J, with 13 bases between.

The rearrangement links TRBV7-8 to TRBJ2-4; D remains unclear. V was clipped by 1 base and J by 5 bases, with 6 bases between them. This CDR3 contains 13 residues. Germline V gene lookup returns CDR1 SGHVS and CDR2 FQNEAQ. The CDR3 coding sequence is TGTGCCAGCAGCTTAGACCGACAAAACATTCAGTACTTC. Translation: CASSLDRQNIQYF.

In this sample, this clone turned up once. The chain uses TRBV6-1 and TRBJ2-1; TRBD2 might be the D (6 bases). Germline CDR1 MNHNS, CDR2 SASEGT. This CDR3 has 14 residues. V lost 7 bases, J lost 0 bases, and 10 bases lay in between. The CDR3 coding sequence is TGTGCCAGCATGGTCGGGAGCTCCTACAATGAGCAGTTCTTC. Translation gives CASMVGSSYNEQFF.

The chain uses TRBV6-1 and TRBJ2-1; D might be TRBD2 (5 bases). Germline V gives CDR1 MNHNS, CDR2 SASEGT. V was trimmed by 2 bases and J by 8 bases, leaving 10 bases between them. This CDR3 is built from 13 residues. CDR3 amino acids: CASSEIGVYEQFF. The CDR3 DNA is TGTGCCAGCAGTGAAATCGGGGTCTATGAGCAGTTCTTC.

This chain connects TRBV11-3 to TRBJ2-3; 9 nucleotides match TRBD1. The CDR3 contains 14 residues. Germline values: CDR1 SGHNT, CDR2 YENEEA. V gave up 1 base and J gave up 6 bases; unmatched junction bases: 2. The CDR3 spells CASSLGQGVDTQYF. CDR3 in DNA: TGTGCCAGCAGCTTAGGACAGGGGGTGGATACGCAGTATTTT.

V and J are TRBV27 and TRBJ2-1; 11 bases line up with TRBD2. There are 15 residues in the CDR3. V lost 8 bases, J lost 5 bases, and 8 bases stayed unmatched. Germline V gene data show CDR1 as MNHEY and CDR2 as SMNVEV (reference sequence). The CDR3 here is CASGKGTSGNNEQFF. As DNA, the CDR3 is TGTGCCAGCGGAAAGGGGACTAGCGGAAACAATGAGCAGTTCTTC.

V is TRBV11-2 and J is TRBJ2-5; no clear D gene. With 0 bases removed from V and 7 bases from J, the gap between germline ends came to 9 bases. From germline, CDR1 is SGHAT and CDR2 FQNNGV. CDR3 length equals 13 residues. The CDR3 spells CASSLDRSSTQYF. As DNA, the CDR3 is TGTGCCAGCAGCTTAGACAGATCATCGACCCAGTACTTC.